This note documents a single T cell receptor beta chain sequence. Its cognate antigen is unknown. This specimen comes from a study of identifying expanded T cells in peripheral blood. The assay was immunoSEQ multiplex PCR, and TCRdb's table has in-frame clones only and misses some. Found here are 70,000 to 95,000 clones, roughly 86% of them singletons; the top ten hold 3.9%. Notes on the study in general: Approximately 2-week clone count variance significantly increased as total template count grew. Over around two and four weeks, about 17 and 20 clones changed, versus 1.2 between replicates.

During the collection period, no donor immune events like infections were recorded. The specimen sequenced was blood. The TCR comes from a person between 18 and 75 years old in good health.

The CDR3 sequence is CASSTTGQGNEKLFF. As DNA, the CDR3 is TGTGCCAGCTCAACAACGGGACAGGGTAATGAAAAACTGTTTTTT. The V gene is TRBV18, the J gene TRBJ1-4, with 9 bases lining up with TRBD1. The V gene's germline CDR1 is KGHSH and CDR2 LQKENI. V was pared by 5 bases and J by 4 bases, with 5 bases of the junction left unmatched. The CDR3 extends over 15 amino acids. Based on the CDR3 plus reference TRBV18 and TRBJ1-4, the full variable domain is NAGVMQNPRHLVRRRGQEARLRCSPMKGHSHVYWYRQLPEEGLKFMVYLQKENIIDESGMPKERFSAEFPKEGPSILRIQQVVRGDSAAYFCASSTTGQGNEKLFFGSGTQLSVL.